This T cell receptor (beta chain) was sequenced in a study of human T cells and chemical hapten exposure. Across the whole study: Yields of TCR per sample differed, chiefly owing to small differences in pooled library volume.

Time point given: patch test 1, 2 weeks after DPC sensitization. Stated treatment: therapeutic diphenylcyclopropenone sensitization with weekly scalp DPC. Prior to application of each patch test, blood was drawn. The donor pool consisted of alopecia patients aged 18 to 70 years, considered suitable for DPC. This clonotype showed up just a few times. TCRdb re-derived calls from the RACE reads in MiXCR, one entry per CDR3 protein. In the table there are roughly 120,000 distinct CDR3 sequences, approximately 15% of which are singletons. The germline V gene has CDR1 MNHEY and CDR2 SMNVEV (reference sequence). The ends were cut back, 4 bases at V and 0 bases at J, with 8 bases in the middle. This CDR3 region has 14 residues.

The chain has TRBV27 and TRBJ2-3; the D is unclear. The source of this sequence is a man in his late teens or twenties with alopecia areata. Some clones in this sample may be carry-over from other donors' samples. The sample here was whole blood, taken in connection with sensitization to the hapten diphenylcyclopropenone (DPC). DNA for the CDR3: TGTGCCAGCAGTTCTCAGTCCAGCACAGATACGCAGTATTTT. Its translation is CASSSQSSTDTQYF.